This T cell receptor (beta chain) was sequenced for a study of T-cell reconstitution after alpha-beta-depleted transplantation in children. CDR1 and CDR2 from the germline V gene are DFQATT and SNEGSKA (reference sequence). V was pared by 1 base and J by 2 bases, with 10 bases of the junction left unmatched. The length of the CDR3 is 17 residues. Unique molecular identifiers were incorporated into the prepared TCRbeta library. TCRdb reprocessed the PCR reads via MiXCR and lists one record per CDR3 protein. The sample carries fewer than 700,000 distinct CDR3 sequences, roughly 13% recorded once. This clonotype was counted many times.

The gene calls are TRBV20-1 and TRBJ2-1; 8 nucleotides match TRBD2. The sequenced sample was PBMCs, mostly from graft donor cells, obtained 360 days after TCRalphabeta/CD19-depleted stem cell transplant. The clonotype comes from a male patient aged 10 to 17 who had a stem cell transplant for acute myeloid leukemia, so the T cells may come from the graft donor. This CDR3 reads CSARGSSGIGTYNEQFF. The DNA of the CDR3 is TGCAGTGCTAGAGGTAGTAGCGGGATCGGCACCTACAATGAGCAGTTCTTC.